Described below is a single TCR beta chain sequence and its context. What it binds is not known. TCRdb ran MiXCR on the 5' RACE reads and lists one entry per CDR3 protein. The sample contains a few hundred thousand distinct CDR3 sequences, 28% of which appear only once. The source of the sample is a study of T-cell memory formation after mild COVID-19. Background on the study: Across donors, TCR clusters were largely donor specific.

Study-wide results and limits: Some clones that responded were present in memory (sampled pre-infection), which suggests cross-reactive memory joined. Among CD4+ contracting clones, most were CM and EM, and CD8+ ones EMRA.

Trimming removed 6 bases from V and 4 bases from J, with 12 bases in between. The CDR3 has 13 amino acids. The TCR originated in an adult woman who had mild COVID-19 (a few samples of this study predate the infection). Cell type and time point are not known. The sequenced sample consisted of PBMCs or a T cell subset sorted from them (not recorded which). The chain carries TRBV12-3 or TRBV12-4 and TRBJ1-1, with D perhaps TRBD1 (5 bases). The CDR3 sequence: CASRTTDTTEAFF. The CDR3, as DNA: TGTGCCAGCAGGACGACAGATACCACTGAAGCTTTCTTT.